The 28 T cell receptor beta chains below come from one sample, sequenced in a study of early T cells in non-severe SARS-CoV-2 infection. TCRdb re-called the 5' RACE reads through MiXCR, storing one row per CDR3 protein. The table records fewer than 50,000 distinct CDR3 sequences, roughly 6% of them present only once. Specimen: whole blood. Receptor source: an adult who was a healthcare worker with PCR-confirmed SARS-CoV-2 infection or an uninfected control (not recorded which).

This clonotype has ten or more counts. The J gene is TRBJ2-7, the V gene TRBV6-1; D may be TRBD2 (5 bases). Looked up from germline, CDR1 is MNHNS and CDR2 is SASEGT. The CDR3 totals 15 residues. Trimming cost V 8 bases and J 2 bases, with 19 bases left between them. CDR3 loop: CASAAEGLRAYEQYF. The CDR3 nucleotides read TGTGCCAGCGCCGCCGAAGGACTCAGAGCCTACGAGCAGTACTTC.

The chain joins TRBV13 to TRBJ2-7, with 10 bases matching TRBD2. Germline V gene lookup returns CDR1 PRHDT and CDR2 FYEKMQ (reference sequence). The V segment lost 0 bases and the J segment 3 bases; nucleotides outside the gene matches: 2. This CDR3 has 15 residues. The CDR3 nucleotides are TGTGCCAGCAGCTTAGGCCTAGCGGGGGACTACGAGCAGTACTTC. Translating it yields CASSLGLAGDYEQYF. Full variable domain (missing parts from reference TRBV13 and TRBJ2-7): AAGVIQSPRHLIKEKRETATLKCYPIPRHDTVYWYQQGPGQDPQFLISFYEKMQSDKGSIPDRFSAQQFSDYHSELNMSSLELGDSALYFCASSLGLAGDYEQYFGPGTRLTVT.

This clonotype turned up a few times. The chain carries TRBV19 and TRBJ2-1; TRBD2 matches at 10 bases. Looked up from germline, CDR1 is LNHDA and CDR2 is SQIVND (reference sequence). With 5 bases clipped from V and 1 base from J, the junction kept 5 bases outside the gene matches. The CDR3 covers 16 residues. CDR3 protein: CASSGAGGFSYNEQFF. For the CDR3, the DNA is TGTGCCAGTAGTGGAGCGGGGGGGTTTTCCTACAATGAGCAGTTCTTC.

This clonotype was counted ten times or more. The gene calls are TRBV5-4 and TRBJ2-5; 10 nucleotides agree with TRBD2. Looked up from germline, CDR1 is SGHNT and CDR2 is YYREEE (reference sequence). V was pared by 1 base and J by 3 bases, with 6 bases of the junction left unmatched. The CDR3 has 16 amino acids. The CDR3 bases are TGTGCCAGCAGCTTGAAGGCCCTAGCGGGGGAAGAGACCCAGTACTTC. As protein: CASSLKALAGEETQYF. Filled out from reference TRBV5-4 and TRBJ2-5, the complete variable domain reads ETGVTQSPTHLIKTRGQQVTLRCSSQSGHNTVSWYQQALGQGPQFIFQYYREEENGRGNFPPRFSGLQFPNYSSELNVNALELDDSALYLCASSLKALAGEETQYFGPGTRLLVL.

In this sample, this clonotype turned up many times. The chain employs TRBV6-5 and TRBJ2-7; D may correspond to TRBD1 or TRBD2 (5 bases each). The length of the CDR3 is 14 residues. Germline V gene data show CDR1 as MNHEY and CDR2 as SVGAGI. V was pared by 5 bases and J by 6 bases, with 17 bases between. The CDR3 coding sequence is TGTGCCAGCAGTAATCACGGGACCCTCGCCGAGCAGTACTTC. Protein sequence: CASSNHGTLAEQYF.

The J gene is TRBJ2-7, the V gene TRBV11-2; unclear D gene. The CDR3 is made up of 16 amino acids. The germline V and J ends were trimmed by 2 bases and 3 bases, with 17 bases remaining between them. Germline V gene lookup returns CDR1 SGHAT and CDR2 FQNNGV. The CDR3, as DNA: TGTGCCAGCAGCTTAAAGTTTGGTGGGCAGTTCTACGAGCAGTACTTC. Translated: CASSLKFGGQFYEQYF.

This clonotype was found many times. The rearrangement links TRBV5-1 to TRBJ2-1; D is ambiguous. V gave up 0 bases and J gave up 7 bases, with 17 bases separating them. Germline V CDR1 and CDR2: SGHRS, YFSETQ. This CDR3 spans 16 amino acids. For the CDR3, the DNA is TGCGCCAGCAGCTTGGATGCAGCCGGCTGGGTGAATGAGCAGTTCTTC. Translating it yields CASSLDAAGWVNEQFF. Based on the CDR3 plus reference TRBV5-1 and TRBJ2-1, the full variable domain is KAGVTQTPRYLIKTRGQQVTLSCSPISGHRSVSWYQQTPGQGLQFLFEYFSETQRNKGNFPGRFSGRQFSNSRSEMNVSTLELGDSALYLCASSLDAAGWVNEQFFGPGTRLTVL.

This clonotype has at least ten counts. The rearrangement uses TRBV6-5 and TRBJ2-7; D assignment may be TRBD1 or TRBD2 (5 bases each). This CDR3 has 12 amino acids. From germline, CDR1 is MNHEY and CDR2 SVGAGI. Trimming shortened V by 2 bases and J by 6 bases, and 8 bases separated the two germline ends. CDR3 amino acids: CASSYEGSEQYF. The CDR3 DNA follows: TGTGCCAGCAGTTACGAGGGGAGCGAGCAGTACTTC.

This clonotype was seen only a few times. This sequence joins TRBV7-2 and TRBJ1-1; D gene unclear. V lost 2 bases and J lost 10, with 11 bases in between. Per the germline V gene, CDR1 is SGHTA and CDR2 is FQGNSA. The CDR3 runs to 12 residues. This CDR3 reads CASSLSSGRAFF. CDR3 sequence (DNA): TGTGCCAGCAGCTTAAGTTCCGGGCGAGCTTTCTTT. Filled out from reference TRBV7-2 and TRBJ1-1, the complete variable domain reads GAGVSQSPSNKVTEKGKDVELRCDPISGHTALYWYRQSLGQGLEFLIYFQGNSAPDKSGLPSDRFSAERTGGSVSTLTIQRTQQEDSAVYLCASSLSSGRAFFGQGTRLTVV.

This clonotype occurred many times. This sequence joins TRBV10-3 and TRBJ2-7, with D possibly being TRBD1 or TRBD2 (5 bases each). From germline, CDR1 is ENHRY and CDR2 SYGVKD. V lost 11 bases, J lost 6 bases, and 23 bases lay in between. The CDR3 runs to 14 residues. CDR3: CASGDGPLGTEQYF. The CDR3 DNA reads TGTGCCTCCGGTGATGGTCCGCTCGGGACCGAGCAGTACTTC.

The V and J genes are TRBV5-4 and TRBJ2-3, with D possibly TRBD2 on 6 matching bases. V was trimmed by 4 bases and J by 5 bases, leaving 17 bases between them. Per germline, CDR1 SGHNT and CDR2 YYREEE (reference sequence). The CDR3 consists of 15 residues. The CDR3 DNA is TGTGCCAGCAGCACGAGAGGCCAGGGACTAGATACGCAGTATTTT. Its protein product is CASSTRGQGLDTQYF.

This clonotype was seen a handful of times. This sequence joins TRBV12-3 or TRBV12-4 and TRBJ2-3; 8 bases line up with TRBD1. Trimming cost V 5 bases and J 11 bases; bases outside gene matches: 3. The CDR3 is made up of 11 amino acids. CDR3 sequence (DNA): TGTGCCAGCAGTCAGGGACAGGAGCAGTATTTT. It yields the protein CASSQGQEQYF.

This clonotype has ten or more counts. The CDR3 nucleotides read TGCAGTGCTAGCCGAGCTGACACCGGGGAGCTGTTTTTT. It encodes CSASRADTGELFF. The chain combines TRBV20-1 with TRBJ2-2; D uncertain. Trimming took 3 bases from V and 3 from J, leaving 8 bases between them. The CDR3 length is 13 residues. CDR1 is DFQATT, CDR2 SNEGSKA, per germline (reference sequence).

In this sample, this clonotype turned up many times. A junction boundary mismatches the germline segment, possibly from a read error. V gene TRBV28 combines with J gene TRBJ1-1, with D maybe TRBD1 (5 bases). Germline V gene sequence: CDR1 MDHEN, CDR2 SYDVKM. There are 12 residues in the CDR3. The CDR3 bases are TGTGCCAGCACACAGGAGTATCCAAGGGCTTTTTTT. It encodes CASTQEYPRAFF.

This clonotype was detected ten times or more. V usage is TRBV12-3 or TRBV12-4 and J usage is TRBJ2-7, with 9 bases lining up with TRBD1. The CDR3 totals 14 residues. Unmatched junction bases numbered 8, after V lost 6 bases and J lost 5 bases. In DNA, the CDR3 is TGTGCCAGCAGCCAAAGACAGGGGGTAAACGAGCAGTACTTC. Translated: CASSQRQGVNEQYF.

This clonotype was seen at least ten times. This chain joins TRBV5-1 and TRBJ2-7; TRBD1 aligns across 9 bases. Losses at the gene ends were 3 bases for V and 6 bases for J; bases not matched to a gene: 7. In germline, CDR1 is SGHRS, CDR2 YFSETQ. The CDR3 is made up of 14 amino acids. Written as DNA, the CDR3 is TGCGCCAGCAGCTCCGGGACAGGGCCCACCGAGCAGTACTTC. Translated, it gives CASSSGTGPTEQYF.

This clonotype was counted only a few times. The chain combines TRBV29-1 with TRBJ2-7; D unclear. The germline gives CDR1 SQVTM, CDR2 ANQGSEA. The CDR3 length is 11 residues. The V end was cut by 4 bases, the J end by 5 bases, with 9 bases between. The CDR3 region is CSVGISHEQYF. CDR3 DNA: TGCAGCGTTGGAATCTCTCACGAGCAGTACTTC.

This clonotype was detected only a few times. The chain employs TRBV5-1 and TRBJ2-1; 11 bases fit TRBD2. This CDR3 has 16 amino acids. After removal of 3 bases from V and 6 bases from J, the junction contained 8 bases not matched to a gene. Germline loops: CDR1 SGHRS, CDR2 YFSETQ. As DNA, the CDR3 is TGCGCCAGCAGCTACGGACTAGCGGGTGGTGTCAATGAGCAGTTCTTC. Translating gives CASSYGLAGGVNEQFF.

This clonotype was seen repeatedly, ten times or more. This chain connects TRBV27 to TRBJ2-3, with no clear D. The V end was cut by 2 bases, the J end by 4 bases, with 7 bases between. Germline values: CDR1 MNHEY, CDR2 SMNVEV (reference sequence). The CDR3 sequence is 13 residues long. The CDR3 bases are TGTGCCAGCAGTTTAGGTGTCTCAGATACGCAGTATTTT. The encoded protein is CASSLGVSDTQYF.

This chain links TRBV19 with TRBJ2-4; a possible D gene is TRBD1 (6 bases). CDR1 is LNHDA, CDR2 SQIVND, per germline (reference sequence). V lost 7 bases and J lost 6, with 13 bases in between. This CDR3 contains 13 residues. CDR3 amino acids: CASMRTESNIQYF. Written as DNA, the CDR3 is TGTGCCAGTATGAGGACAGAGTCAAACATTCAGTACTTC.

V is TRBV4-1 and J is TRBJ2-5; TRBD2 matches 8 bases. The germline V gene encodes CDR1 MGHRA and CDR2 YSYEKL. CDR3 length equals 16 residues. The V segment lost 1 base and the J segment 5 bases; nucleotides outside the gene matches: 9. CDR3 in amino acids: CASSQGGTRSSETQYF. CDR3 DNA sequence: TGCGCCAGCAGCCAAGGCGGGACTAGATCTTCGGAGACCCAGTACTTC.

This clonotype was recorded at least ten times. The chain carries TRBV12-3 or TRBV12-4 and TRBJ2-1, with D possibly TRBD1 on 5 matching bases. The CDR3 loop spans 15 amino acids. V gave up 0 bases and J gave up 1 base, with 7 bases separating them. CDR3 residues: CASSLAQGSYNEQFF. CDR3 nucleotide sequence: TGTGCCAGCAGTTTAGCGCAGGGATCCTACAATGAGCAGTTCTTC.

CDR3 sequence (DNA): TGTGCCAGCAGTGAGACAGGGGACCTTAACTCACCCCTCCACTTT. Its translation: CASSETGDLNSPLHF. The V and J genes are TRBV6-5 and TRBJ1-6; 8 nucleotides line up with TRBD1. V lost 5 bases to trimming and J lost 10 bases; unmatched junction nucleotides: 10. Germline V gene sequence: CDR1 MNHEY, CDR2 SVGAGI. This CDR3 region has 15 residues.

In its sample, this clonotype was seen many times. This rearrangement joins TRBV6-5 to TRBJ2-5, with a possible D match to TRBD1 (6 bases). Trimming left V 8 bases short and J 5 bases short, with 18 bases between. Germline-derived CDR1 and CDR2 are MNHEY and SVGAGI. This CDR3 region has 14 residues. CDR3 nucleotide sequence: TGTGCCAGCGCCCTCAGGGGTCCTGGGGAGACCCAGTACTTC. It encodes CASALRGPGETQYF.

The chain employs TRBV11-2 and TRBJ2-2; the D is unclear. With 0 bases removed from V and 6 bases from J, the gap between germline ends came to 5 bases. Germline assignment: CDR1 SGHAT and CDR2 FQNNGV. This CDR3 comprises 13 residues. CDR3 sequence (DNA): TGTGCCAGCAGCTTAGATCTTTCCGGGGAGCTGTTTTTT. Amino acids: CASSLDLSGELFF. Full variable domain (remainder filled in from reference TRBV11-2 and TRBJ2-2): EAGVAQSPRYKIIEKRQSVAFWCNPISGHATLYWYQQILGQGPKLLIQFQNNGVVDDSQLPKDRFSAERLKGVDSTLKIQPAKLEDSAVYLCASSLDLSGELFFGEGSRLTVL.

This clonotype was counted a few times. The chain links TRBV30 to TRBJ1-6, with 9 nucleotides matching TRBD1. Germline loops: CDR1 GTSNPN, CDR2 SVGIG (reference sequence). The CDR3 runs 13 residues. V trimming: 3 bases; J trimming: 8 bases; junction bases outside the gene matches: 2. The CDR3 sequence: CAWSGQGYSPLHF. The CDR3 DNA follows: TGTGCCTGGAGCGGACAGGGGTATTCACCCCTCCACTTT.

The table lists this clonotype with many counts. The chain couples TRBV5-1 to TRBJ1-2; 8 bases match TRBD1. CDR3 length: 14 amino acids. J was trimmed by 3 bases and V by 7 bases; bases with no gene match: 8. Germline lookup yields CDR1 SGHRS and CDR2 YFSETQ. CDR3 bases: TGCGCCAGCTCGGTGGACAGGGAGGACTATGGCTACACCTTC. Translated: CASSVDREDYGYTF. Supplemented by reference TRBV5-1 and TRBJ1-2, the full variable domain reads KAGVTQTPRYLIKTRGQQVTLSCSPISGHRSVSWYQQTPGQGLQFLFEYFSETQRNKGNFPGRFSGRQFSNSRSEMNVSTLELGDSALYLCASSVDREDYGYTFGSGTRLTVV.

This clonotype was counted at least ten times. The chain uses TRBV2 and TRBJ1-5; the D is unclear. CDR1 is SNHLY and CDR2 is FYNNEI in the germline V gene. This CDR3 region has 13 residues. The V end lost 5 bases, the J end lost 5 bases, and 10 bases lay between the germline ends. The chain's CDR3 is CASSRFWDQPQHF. The CDR3 DNA sequence: TGTGCCAGCAGTAGATTCTGGGATCAGCCCCAGCATTTT.